This paragraph covers one T cell receptor (beta chain) sequence. The data originate from a study of Graves' ophthalmopathy and Graves' hyperthyroidism. Amplification targeted the TCR beta CDR3 regions, with RNA transcripts as the source material. Investigators did first-round RT-PCR with HTBI primers, then second-round multiplex PCR. From the multiplex PCR reads, TCRdb called clonotypes with MiXCR, one entry per CDR3 protein. The sample has approximately 380,000 distinct CDR3 sequences, about 21% seen once. Diagnostic conclusions were grounded in clinical symptoms, serum thyroxine, TRAb, thyroid ultrasound and orbital computed tomography. The receptor's source is a woman between 18 and 29 years old with stable Graves' hyperthyroidism. Material: peripheral blood.

The CDR3, as DNA: TGTGCCAGCTCACCCTCTCGGGGAACGAACACTGAAGCTTTCTTT. This encodes CASSPSRGTNTEAFF. This chain uses TRBV18 with TRBJ1-1; D unresolved. This CDR3 is 15 amino acids long. Germline CDR1 reads KGHSH; CDR2 reads LQKENI. V was pared by 3 bases and J by 1 base, with 12 bases between. Full variable domain (remainder filled in from reference TRBV18 and TRBJ1-1): NAGVMQNPRHLVRRRGQEARLRCSPMKGHSHVYWYRQLPEEGLKFMVYLQKENIIDESGMPKERFSAEFPKEGPSILRIQQVVRGDSAAYFCASSPSRGTNTEAFFGQGTRLTVV.